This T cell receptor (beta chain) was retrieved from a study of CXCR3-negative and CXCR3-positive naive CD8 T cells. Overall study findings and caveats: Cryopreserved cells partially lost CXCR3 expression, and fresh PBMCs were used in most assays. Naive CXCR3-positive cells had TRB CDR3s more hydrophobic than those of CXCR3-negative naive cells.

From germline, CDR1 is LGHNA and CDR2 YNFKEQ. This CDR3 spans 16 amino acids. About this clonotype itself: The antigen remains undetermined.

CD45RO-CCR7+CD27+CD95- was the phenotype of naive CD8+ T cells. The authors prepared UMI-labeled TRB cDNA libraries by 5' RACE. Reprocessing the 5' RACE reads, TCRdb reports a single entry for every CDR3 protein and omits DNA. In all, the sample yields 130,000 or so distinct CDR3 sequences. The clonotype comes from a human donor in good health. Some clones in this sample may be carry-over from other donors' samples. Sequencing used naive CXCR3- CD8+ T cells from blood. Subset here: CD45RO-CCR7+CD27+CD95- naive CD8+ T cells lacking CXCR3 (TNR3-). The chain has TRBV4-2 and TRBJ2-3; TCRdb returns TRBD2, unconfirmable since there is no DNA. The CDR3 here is CASSRPSGRARDTQYF.